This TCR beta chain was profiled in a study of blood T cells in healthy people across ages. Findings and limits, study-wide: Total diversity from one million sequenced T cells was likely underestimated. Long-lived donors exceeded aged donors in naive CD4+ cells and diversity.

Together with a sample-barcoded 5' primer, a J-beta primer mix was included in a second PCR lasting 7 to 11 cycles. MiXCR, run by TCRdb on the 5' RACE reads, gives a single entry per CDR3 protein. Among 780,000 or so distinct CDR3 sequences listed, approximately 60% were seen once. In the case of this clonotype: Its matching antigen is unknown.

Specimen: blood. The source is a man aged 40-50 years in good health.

CDR3 loop: CASSHTTLSDGYTF. The CDR3 coding sequence is TGTGCCAGCAGCCACACAACCCTCTCCGATGGCTACACCTTC. This chain joins TRBV14 and TRBJ1-2, with D hard to call. V was trimmed by 3 bases and J by 6 bases, leaving 14 bases between them. CDR3 size: 14 residues. CDR1 is SGHDN, CDR2 FVKESK, per germline.